This paragraph covers one TCR beta chain sequence. The data derive from a study of blood T cell repertoires in COVID-19. Study-level background: There were acute and convalescent COVID-19 samples, and they came from the United States, Italy and Spain.

Enrolled through a virtual design, the participants were between 18 and 89 years of age and came from 24 US areas. Source study methods: The authors estimated nucleated cell counts from reference gene primer amplification. TCRdb's copy holds only in-frame clones and misses some; the assay was immunoSEQ multiplex PCR. From that table come the V and J calls and clone size; the DNA was used to work out D and trimming. Of about 270,000 clones detected, 88% appear once; the ten largest clones hold 2.5% to 3.5%. The CDR3 loop spans 14 amino acids. Germline lookup yields CDR1 MDHEN and CDR2 SYDVKM. V was trimmed by 6 bases and J by 3 bases, leaving 15 bases between them.

Sequencing used PBMCs or T cells enriched from blood (not recorded which). The chain carries TRBV28 and TRBJ2-7; a possible D gene is TRBD1 (6 bases). This sequence originates from a woman in her fifties or sixties who had recovered from COVID-19. CDR3 coding DNA: TGTGCCAGCAGCCTGACAGGAGCCAACTACGAGCAGTACTTC. This sequence encodes CASSLTGANYEQYF. The full variable domain, in which reference TRBV28 and TRBJ2-7 provide the parts outside the CDR3, is DVKVTQSSRYLVKRTGEKVFLECVQDMDHENMFWYRQDPGLGLRLIYFSYDVKMKEKGDIPEGYSVSREKKERFSLILESASTNQTSMYLCASSLTGANYEQYFGPGTRLTVT.